The source of this T cell receptor beta chain is a study of blood T cell repertoires in COVID-19 (dated by TCRdb to 2019 to 2021). About the full investigation: Samples covering the acute and convalescent phases of COVID-19 were provided by collaborators in the United States, Italy and Spain. Sample metadata almost always included a de-identified subject ID, COVID-19 status, age in years and sex. Samples were obtained from the ongoing ImmuneRACE study (first 160 participants) and from over a thousand subjects provided by 6 global collaborators. Deeply sampled blood TCRbeta repertoires from subjects exposed to, actively infected with, or recovered from COVID-19 were included in the dataset. Where HLA class I and class II types were available, the types were taken from metadata supplied by the sample provider, not from assay-based typing. The prospective study material was composed of cDNA or gDNA derived from T cells, B-cell-depleted T cells, or PBMCs. The repertoires were made available in a free public database intended to serve as a resource for research on the immune response to SARS-CoV-2.

One collaborating source in Seattle enrolled patients during active infection and followed them longitudinally through the course of disease. The collaborating institutions used their own protocols to collect whole blood in K2EDTA tubes. For TCRbeta analysis, collaborators shipped samples in one of three forms: frozen whole blood, isolated PBMCs, or DNA extracted from either of those sample types. Via the germline V gene (reference sequence), CDR1 is LNHDA and CDR2 SQIVND. Trimming accounts for 3 bases at V and 2 bases at J, while the number of junction bases matched to no gene is 4. The CDR3 runs 14 residues from the cysteine to the phenylalanine. Only the CDR3 part of the read is kept: 42 bases, read in frame from the first base. The immunoSEQ Assay, a bias-controlled multiplex PCR, was used to amplify TCRbeta CDR3 regions from genomic DNA. The source study handled its data this way. The number of nucleated cells in each sample was estimated from the amplification of reference gene primers within the assay. To quantify the absolute abundance of each unique TCRbeta CDR3 rearrangement, sequence reads were collapsed and filtered. For each sample, productive Simpson clonality was calculated by taking the square root of Simpson's diversity index across productive rearrangements. What TCRdb holds here is the immuneACCESS table cut down to in-frame rearrangements. Part of the clones is not present; checked against another copy, under half of the missing clones reflect an unresolved V gene, and the others are unexplained. V and J calls and clone size are those listed in that table; D and trimming were worked out from the DNA. The sample profile shows approximately 480,000 clones; about 88% of them were found once. The leading ten clones occupy around 0.95% of the sample.

The paper as a whole reports these results and caveats: The quantity of clinical and demographic metadata differed by source and by participant and was supplied without curation.

For this clone: Its specific antigen is unknown. It has no much larger one-base neighbor in the sample; base qualities were not kept. Additional DNA sequences in this sample encode the identical CDR3.

Material for sequencing was peripheral blood. The clonotype originates from a man younger than 30 with COVID-19, enrolled during active disease. The chain joins TRBV19 to TRBJ2-7; TRBD1 matches 7 bases in the middle. The DNA sequence is as follows: TGTGCCAGTAGTATTAGACAGGGTGCCTACGAGCAGTACTTC. This codes for CASSIRQGAYEQYF.